One sample yielded the 25 T cell receptor beta chains listed below, sequenced in a study of blood T cell repertoires in COVID-19. The data were produced by immunoSEQ multiplex PCR, yet TCRdb's version contains in-frame clones alone and is incomplete. This sample has approximately 130,000 clones, with roughly 71% found just once. The sample comprised peripheral blood. The receptor source for this set is a man older than 75 with acute or convalescent COVID-19.

V is TRBV4-1 and J is TRBJ1-4; possible D gene TRBD1, 5 bases. The CDR3 is 15 amino acids. The germline V gene encodes CDR1 MGHRA and CDR2 YSYEKL. Between the trimmed V and J ends, which lost 0 bases and 7 bases, there was a span of 12 bases. CDR3 bases: TGCGCCAGCAGCCAAGATCAGGGAAGGGGTGAAAAACTGTTTTTT. It yields the protein CASSQDQGRGEKLFF.

The rearrangement uses TRBV5-1 and TRBJ1-1; TRBD1 matches 8 bases. The CDR3 is 14 residues long. With V trimmed by 3 bases and J by 4 bases, 5 bases remained unmatched. Germline lookup yields CDR1 SGHRS and CDR2 YFSETQ. DNA for the CDR3: TGCGCCAGCAGCTATCAGGGGGCTGGCACTGAAGCTTTCTTT. It encodes CASSYQGAGTEAFF. Full variable domain (remainder filled in from reference TRBV5-1 and TRBJ1-1): KAGVTQTPRYLIKTRGQQVTLSCSPISGHRSVSWYQQTPGQGLQFLFEYFSETQRNKGNFPGRFSGRQFSNSRSEMNVSTLELGDSALYLCASSYQGAGTEAFFGQGTRLTVV.

The chain combines TRBV9 with TRBJ2-7; tentative D call: TRBD2 (6 bases). CDR1 SGDLS and CDR2 YYNGEE come from the germline V gene. CDR3 length: 14 amino acids. Trimming removed 0 bases from V and 9 bases from J, with 16 bases in between. The CDR3 reads CASSVEDWRGRQYF. The CDR3 region has the DNA TGTGCCAGCAGCGTAGAGGATTGGAGGGGACGGCAGTACTTC.

This clone was seen more than once but under ten times. Written as DNA, the CDR3 is TGTGCCAGCAGCTTCGAAAGCTCACGCACAGATACGCAGTATTTT. It is translated as CASSFESSRTDTQYF. The chain couples TRBV7-9 to TRBJ2-3, with D unresolved. Trimming stripped 3 bases from V and 1 base from J, with 11 bases between. This CDR3 region has 15 residues. Germline V gene sequence: CDR1 SEHNR, CDR2 FQNEAQ (reference sequence).

The J gene is TRBJ1-4, the V gene TRBV21-1. TRBV21-1 is described as a pseudogene. This CDR3 is 18 amino acids long. The CDR3 DNA sequence: TGTGCCAGCAGCAAAATTCTGGGGGGGGATCGGACTAATGAAAAACTGTTTTTT. It specifies CASSKILGGDRTNEKLFF.

V and J are TRBV2 and TRBJ2-3; D is uncertain. The V end was cut by 4 bases, the J end by 4 bases, with 6 bases between. Germline V gives CDR1 SNHLY, CDR2 FYNNEI. The CDR3 spans 12 residues. The CDR3 spells CASSVRPDTQYF. DNA for the CDR3: TGTGCCAGCAGTGTCCGTCCAGATACGCAGTATTTT.

The V and J genes are TRBV5-6 and TRBJ1-1; 7 bases are shared with TRBD1. This CDR3 has 15 amino acids. Germline lookup yields CDR1 SGHDT and CDR2 YYEEEE. Trimming at V came to 0 bases and at J to 3 bases, leaving 5 bases not matched to a gene. The CDR3 DNA is TGTGCCAGCAGCTTGGTAGACAGGGAGGACACTGAAGCTTTCTTT. Translating it yields CASSLVDREDTEAFF.

This clone was found a few times. The rearrangement uses TRBV4-2 and TRBJ2-3; the D is unclear. The ends were cut back, 0 bases at V and 6 bases at J, with 7 bases in the middle. Germline V gene sequence: CDR1 LGHNA, CDR2 YNFKEQ. The CDR3 extends over 13 amino acids. This chain's CDR3 is CASSQERLDTQYF. CDR3 bases: TGTGCCAGCAGCCAAGAGCGACTTGATACGCAGTATTTT.

This chain uses TRBV13 with TRBJ1-5, with 8 nucleotides matching TRBD1. Trimming at V came to 5 bases and at J to 2 bases, leaving 11 bases not matched to a gene. Germline CDR1 is PRHDT and CDR2 is FYEKMQ (reference sequence). The CDR3 is made up of 17 amino acids. As DNA, the CDR3 is TGTGCCAGCAGCAGCTGGACAGGGCTGTTGCGCAATCAGCCCCAGCATTTT. Translation: CASSSWTGLLRNQPQHF.

The count of this clone is one. V and J are TRBV5-5 and TRBJ2-3; D is unresolved. This CDR3 region has 13 residues. Germline assignment: CDR1 SGHKS and CDR2 YYEKEE (reference sequence). V was clipped by 2 bases and J by 4 bases, with 8 bases between them. CDR3 region: CASSFLLPDTQYF. CDR3 sequence (DNA): TGTGCCAGCAGCTTTCTTCTTCCAGATACGCAGTATTTT. Supplemented by reference TRBV5-5 and TRBJ2-3, the full variable domain reads DAGVTQSPTHLIKTRGQQVTLRCSPISGHKSVSWYQQVLGQGPQFIFQYYEKEERGRGNFPDRFSARQFPNYSSELNVNALLLGDSALYLCASSFLLPDTQYFGPGTRLTVL.

The V call is TRBV5-1, the J call TRBJ2-7; 8 bases map to TRBD1. CDR1 SGHRS and CDR2 YFSETQ come from the germline V gene. CDR3 length equals 15 residues. Unmatched junction bases numbered 5, after V lost 0 bases and J lost 3 bases. This CDR3 is CASSLGGQARYEQYF. As DNA, the CDR3 is TGCGCCAGCAGCTTGGGGGGACAGGCACGCTACGAGCAGTACTTC.

The V call is TRBV5-1, the J call TRBJ2-2; TRBD1 is a possible D gene (6 bases). Per germline, CDR1 SGHRS and CDR2 YFSETQ. V was shortened by 5 bases and J by 0 bases, with 14 bases between the two germline ends. The CDR3 length is 16 residues. The CDR3 DNA follows: TGCGCCAGCAGGGGGGCGGCCTGGACGAACACCGGGGAGCTGTTTTTT. As protein: CASRGAAWTNTGELFF.

The chain combines TRBV18 with TRBJ1-5; D perhaps matches TRBD1 (6 bases). The V gene lost 5 bases and the J gene lost 11 bases, with 16 bases spanning the gap. CDR1 and CDR2 from the germline V gene are KGHSH and LQKENI. The CDR3 extends over 13 amino acids. The CDR3 DNA reads TGTGCCAGCTCAAGAGCTCAGGGGAAGACCCAGCATTTT. Protein: CASSRAQGKTQHF.

The V gene is TRBV20-1, the J gene TRBJ2-4; 8 bases fit TRBD2. The CDR3 spans 16 residues. Germline CDR1 reads DFQATT; CDR2 reads SNEGSKA (reference sequence). V dropped 3 bases and J dropped 2; count of bases not matched to a gene: 9. CDR3 nucleotides: TGCAGTGCTAGTGAAGGGACTAGTTTGACCAAAAACATTCAGTACTTC. This codes for CSASEGTSLTKNIQYF.

J is TRBJ2-3 and V is TRBV2, with D unresolved. The CDR3 runs 14 residues. From germline, CDR1 is SNHLY and CDR2 FYNNEI. Deletions cut 2 bases from V and 6 bases from J, with 12 bases between. This CDR3 is CASSETPFTDTQYF. The CDR3 DNA sequence: TGTGCCAGCAGTGAAACTCCCTTCACGGATACGCAGTATTTT.

V usage is TRBV5-5 and J usage is TRBJ2-7, with 10 positions matching TRBD1. The V gene end was trimmed by 4 bases and the J gene end by 5 bases; junction bases not matched to a gene: 6. There are 14 residues in the CDR3. Germline CDR1 is SGHKS and CDR2 is YYEKEE (reference sequence). The DNA of the CDR3 is TGTGCCAGCAGCCGCCCGGGACAGGGGAACGAGCAGTACTTC. It codes for CASSRPGQGNEQYF.

This clone has just a few counts. The chain recombines TRBV24-1 with TRBJ1-2, with D tentatively TRBD1 (6 bases). The length of the CDR3 is 15 residues. Trimming removed 4 bases at V and 4 bases at J, with 15 bases between. Germline CDR1 and CDR2: KGHDR and SFDVKD. The CDR3 reads CATSDSTGSGYGYTF. The CDR3 DNA follows: TGTGCCACCAGTGACTCGACAGGTTCCGGCTATGGCTACACCTTC.

This clone was observed a single time. The V and J genes are TRBV3-1 (or the pseudogene TRBV3-2) and TRBJ1-5; 8 nucleotides match TRBD1. The V gene end was trimmed by 1 base and the J gene end by 7 bases; junction bases not matched to a gene: 12. The CDR3 is 17 amino acids. Germline CDR1 is LGHDT and CDR2 is YNNKEL (reference sequence). In DNA, the CDR3 is TGTGCCAGCAGCCAAGGTCTCTTCAGTACAGGGGGACAGCCCCAGCATTTT. Protein sequence: CASSQGLFSTGGQPQHF.

This clone was detected only a few times. This chain joins TRBV18 and TRBJ1-1; a weak D match, TRBD1 (6 bases). This CDR3 spans 14 amino acids. Germline CDR1 KGHSH, CDR2 LQKENI. V was cut by 4 bases and J by 3 bases, with 12 bases left in between. The CDR3 loop is CASSQLQGDTEAFF. In DNA form, the CDR3 reads TGTGCCAGCTCACAGCTACAGGGAGACACTGAAGCTTTCTTT.

This rearrangement joins TRBV4-2 to TRBJ2-3, with 8 bases aligning to TRBD1. Germline CDR1 and CDR2: LGHNA and YNFKEQ. J was trimmed by 5 bases and V by 0 bases; bases with no gene match: 7. This CDR3 is 16 amino acids long. The CDR3 DNA reads as TGTGCCAGCAGCCAAGAGGGTACCAGGGGGCAAGATACGCAGTATTTT. Protein: CASSQEGTRGQDTQYF.

V and J are TRBV19 and TRBJ2-7; D is perhaps TRBD1 (5 bases). This CDR3 region has 13 residues. V lost 6 bases and J 0 bases, leaving 9 bases between the germline ends. Germline CDR1 LNHDA, CDR2 SQIVND (reference sequence). Here the CDR3 reads CASRRGNSYEQYF. As DNA, the CDR3 is TGTGCCAGTAGAAGGGGCAACTCCTACGAGCAGTACTTC.

The chain carries TRBV6-6 and TRBJ1-1, with D perhaps matching TRBD1 (5 bases). Per germline, CDR1 MNHNY and CDR2 SVGAGI (reference sequence). V shed 0 bases and J shed 5 bases, with 10 bases lying between them. The CDR3 loop spans 14 amino acids. The CDR3 protein is CASSYSGGGTEAFF. In DNA, the CDR3 is TGTGCCAGCAGTTACTCGGGGGGGGGAACTGAAGCTTTCTTT.

This chain links TRBV6-5 with TRBJ2-3, with D possibly being TRBD1 (6 bases). Germline V gene data show CDR1 as MNHEY and CDR2 as SVGAGI. Trimming removed 8 bases from V and 7 bases from J, with 10 bases in between. This CDR3 is built from 11 residues. The CDR3: CASSQGNTQYF. The CDR3 DNA reads TGTGCCAGCTCGCAGGGGAATACGCAGTATTTT.

The gene calls are TRBV18 and TRBJ2-7; 10 bases fit TRBD1. The germline V gene encodes CDR1 KGHSH and CDR2 LQKENI. The J segment lost 7 bases and the V segment lost 2 bases, leaving 8 bases of the junction unmatched. The CDR3 has 15 amino acids. The chain's CDR3 is CASSPSGQGTAEQYF. The CDR3 DNA reads as TGTGCCAGCTCACCATCGGGACAGGGGACAGCTGAGCAGTACTTC. Full variable domain (missing parts from reference TRBV18 and TRBJ2-7): NAGVMQNPRHLVRRRGQEARLRCSPMKGHSHVYWYRQLPEEGLKFMVYLQKENIIDESGMPKERFSAEFPKEGPSILRIQQVVRGDSAAYFCASSPSGQGTAEQYFGPGTRLTVT.

The chain uses TRBV6-5 and TRBJ1-2, with unresolved D. Germline assignment: CDR1 MNHEY and CDR2 SVGAGI. The CDR3 extends over 16 amino acids. V lost 2 bases to trimming and J lost 7 bases, with 20 bases between them. DNA of the CDR3: TGTGCCAGCAGTTACGATCGAAGTCCATCACGCGGTGGCTACACCTTC. Its protein is CASSYDRSPSRGGYTF.